The next 28 T cell receptor beta chains were all read from a single sample in a study of cytomegalovirus exposure and HLA in healthy donors. PCR was performed using 60 Vbeta and 13 Jbeta primers. The assay was immunoSEQ multiplex PCR, and TCRdb's table has in-frame clones only and misses some. The sample consists of under 200,000 clones, roughly 13% of them appearing once. What was sequenced was PBMCs. These receptors came from a man aged 50 to 60 in good health and CMV-seropositive.

The V and J genes are TRBV4-1 and TRBJ1-4; 8 bases match TRBD1. The J segment lost 5 bases and the V segment lost 0 bases, leaving 8 bases of the junction unmatched. Per germline, CDR1 MGHRA and CDR2 YSYEKL. The CDR3 totals 17 residues. The CDR3 region is CASSQDPQGAQNEKLFF. CDR3 coding DNA: TGCGCCAGCAGCCAAGATCCCCAGGGGGCGCAGAATGAAAAACTGTTTTTT.

In this sample, this clone turned up a few times. This rearrangement joins TRBV13 to TRBJ2-3; the D gene is possibly TRBD2 (6 bases). Germline-derived CDR1 and CDR2 are PRHDT and FYEKMQ (reference sequence). The V gene lost 0 bases and the J gene lost 0 bases, with 13 bases spanning the gap. The CDR3 extends over 17 amino acids. CDR3 in amino acids: CASSLGRAGTSTDTQYF. CDR3 DNA sequence: TGTGCCAGCAGCTTAGGTCGGGCGGGGACTAGCACAGATACGCAGTATTTT.

This clone was counted only a few times. The chain uses TRBV7-2 and TRBJ1-6, with 8 bases fitting TRBD1. The J segment lost 9 bases and the V segment lost 4 bases, leaving 14 bases of the junction unmatched. Germline lookup yields CDR1 SGHTA and CDR2 FQGNSA. The CDR3 length is 17 residues. Here the CDR3 DNA reads TGTGCCAGCAGCTCGATCATCAGGGGACAGGTTGGTTCACCCCTCCACTTT. Its protein product is CASSSIIRGQVGSPLHF. Full variable domain (remainder filled in from reference TRBV7-2 and TRBJ1-6): GAGVSQSPSNKVTEKGKDVELRCDPISGHTALYWYRQSLGQGLEFLIYFQGNSAPDKSGLPSDRFSAERTGGSVSTLTIQRTQQEDSAVYLCASSSIIRGQVGSPLHFGNGTRLTVT.

The gene calls are TRBV15 and TRBJ1-4, with 9 bases lining up with TRBD1. V lost 6 bases and J lost 4; bases outside the gene matches: 6. The CDR3 contains 15 residues. CDR1 is LNHNV and CDR2 is YYDKDF in the germline V gene (reference sequence). As DNA, the CDR3 is TGTGCCACCAGTAGGGCGGGACAGGGTAATGAAAAACTGTTTTTT. It codes for CATSRAGQGNEKLFF. Supplemented by reference TRBV15 and TRBJ1-4, the full variable domain reads DAMVIQNPRYQVTQFGKPVTLSCSQTLNHNVMYWYQQKSSQAPKLLFHYYDKDFNNEADTPDNFQSRRPNTSFCFLDIRSPGLGDTAMYLCATSRAGQGNEKLFFGSGTQLSVL.

In this sample, this clone turned up a few times. The chain couples TRBV4-3 to TRBJ1-2; D not resolved. Germline CDR1 and CDR2: LGHNA and YSLEER. V gave up 0 bases and J gave up 8 bases, with 13 bases separating them. This CDR3 comprises 14 residues. In DNA, the CDR3 is TGCGCCAGCAGCCAAGACGGGGTGAGAGAAGGCTACACCTTC. Its protein product is CASSQDGVREGYTF.

This clone came up a few times. The V call is TRBV7-2, the J call TRBJ2-2; 12 positions match TRBD1. Trimming cost V 5 bases and J 10 bases; bases outside gene matches: 11. Germline-derived CDR1 and CDR2 are SGHTA and FQGNSA. The CDR3 sequence is 16 residues long. Written as DNA, the CDR3 is TGTGCCAGCAGCCTCCGGGACAGGGGGCGGTATGCGGAGCTGTTTTTT. Translating it yields CASSLRDRGRYAELFF.

The chain couples TRBV5-4 to TRBJ2-7; D gene uncertain. This CDR3 is 13 amino acids long. V was shortened by 3 bases and J by 2 bases, with 9 bases between the two germline ends. Looked up from germline, CDR1 is SGHNT and CDR2 is YYREEE (reference sequence). The CDR3 DNA reads TGTGCCAGCAGCTCGGAGACCCCCTACGAGCAGTACTTC. This gives the protein CASSSETPYEQYF.

This clone has only a few counts. The chain carries TRBV4-2 and TRBJ1-3, with D possibly TRBD1 on 6 matching bases. The CDR3 loop spans 15 amino acids. In germline, CDR1 is LGHNA, CDR2 YNFKEQ. Trimming pared 4 bases from V and 1 base from J, leaving 11 bases between. CDR3 nucleotide sequence: TGTGCCAGCAGCCCAATGGGGGCTTCTGGAAACACCATATATTTT. Protein product: CASSPMGASGNTIYF.

The chain employs TRBV2 and TRBJ1-2, with D maybe TRBD1 (6 bases). With 6 bases removed from V and 2 bases from J, the gap between germline ends came to 10 bases. Germline V CDR1 and CDR2: SNHLY, FYNNEI. The length of the CDR3 is 13 residues. The DNA of the CDR3 is TGTGCCAGCAGGGGGGGGCCGAACTATGGCTACACCTTC. Its protein product is CASRGGPNYGYTF.

The chain is built from TRBV19 and TRBJ2-3; the match to TRBD2 covers 8 bases. The CDR3 consists of 17 residues. Germline-derived CDR1 and CDR2 are LNHDA and SQIVND (reference sequence). The V segment lost 4 bases and the J segment 1 base; nucleotides outside the gene matches: 10. CDR3 nucleotides: TGTGCCAGTAGTAGGGGCGGGGGGAATACCCGCACAGATACGCAGTATTTT. Translation: CASSRGGGNTRTDTQYF.

The chain's CDR3 is CSVGQTSLGYTF. The CDR3, as DNA: TGCAGCGTCGGACAGACATCCCTCGGCTACACCTTC. V gene TRBV29-1 combines with J gene TRBJ1-2, with D tentatively TRBD1 (6 bases). Trimming pared 6 bases from V and 8 bases from J, leaving 16 bases between. CDR1 and CDR2 (germline): SQVTM, ANQGSEA. This CDR3 spans 12 amino acids.

This chain uses TRBV6-1 with TRBJ1-2, with 7 bases identical to TRBD1. The CDR3 consists of 14 residues. Looked up from germline, CDR1 is MNHNS and CDR2 is SASEGT. V trimming: 4 bases; J trimming: 9 bases; junction bases outside the gene matches: 11. The chain's CDR3 is CASSGGQARSSYTF. CDR3 DNA sequence: TGTGCCAGCAGTGGCGGACAGGCCCGGAGTAGCTACACCTTC.

CDR3 bases: TGTGCCTCGGAGGATTGGGTCCCATCCTACGAGCAGTACTTC. This encodes CASEDWVPSYEQYF. The genes are TRBV6-1 and TRBJ2-7; weak D call: TRBD2 (5 bases). With 11 bases removed from V and 1 base from J, the gap between germline ends came to 18 bases. Per germline, CDR1 MNHNS and CDR2 SASEGT. There are 14 residues in the CDR3.

In DNA form, the CDR3 reads TGTGCCAGCAGTGAGTCGGACAGGGGCGGCTATGGCTACACCTTC. Protein sequence: CASSESDRGGYGYTF. The genes are TRBV25-1 and TRBJ1-2; 9 bases agree with TRBD1. This CDR3 is 15 amino acids long. Germline CDR1 MGHDK, CDR2 SYGVNS. The V gene end was trimmed by 3 bases and the J gene end by 4 bases; junction bases not matched to a gene: 6.

The chain links TRBV6-5 to TRBJ1-3; D uncertain. This CDR3 region has 15 residues. Trimming stripped 2 bases from V and 3 bases from J, with 11 bases between. Per the germline V gene, CDR1 is MNHEY and CDR2 is SVGAGI. CDR3 amino acids: CASSYSAMNGNTIYF. CDR3 DNA: TGTGCCAGCAGTTACAGCGCCATGAATGGAAACACCATATATTTT.

This clone was detected a few times. The genes are TRBV6-5 and TRBJ2-2; TRBD1 matches 8 bases. The germline gives CDR1 MNHEY, CDR2 SVGAGI. The junction had 7 bases not matched to a gene; V was cut back by 7 bases and J by 3 bases. The CDR3 loop spans 15 amino acids. In nucleotides, the CDR3 is TGTGCCAGCAAGGCGGCAGGGGGCTACACCGGGGAGCTGTTTTTT. Its protein product is CASKAAGGYTGELFF.

This clone was detected ten times or more. This chain uses TRBV10-3 with TRBJ1-6; D gene ambiguous. This CDR3 comprises 16 residues. The V end was cut by 2 bases, the J end by 4 bases, with 12 bases between. Germline values: CDR1 ENHRY, CDR2 SYGVKD. This chain's CDR3 is CAISEEGLEYNSPLHF. Here the CDR3 DNA reads TGTGCCATCAGTGAGGAGGGTCTGGAGTATAATTCACCCCTCCACTTT.

V usage is TRBV6-1 and J usage is TRBJ2-7; D is perhaps TRBD2 (6 bases). Per germline, CDR1 MNHNS and CDR2 SASEGT. With 4 bases removed from V and 2 bases from J, the gap between germline ends came to 12 bases. CDR3 length equals 14 residues. The CDR3 loop is CASSGGTHTYEQYF. In DNA form, the CDR3 reads TGTGCCAGCAGTGGCGGGACTCACACCTACGAGCAGTACTTC.

V gene TRBV7-2 combines with J gene TRBJ1-2; 7 bases match TRBD1. The length of the CDR3 is 16 residues. J gave up 8 bases and V 4 bases, and 16 bases lay outside the gene matches. From germline, CDR1 is SGHTA and CDR2 FQGNSA. The CDR3 DNA is TGTGCCAGCAGCTCAACCTTACAATCAGGGGGAAGGGGCTACACCTTC. It encodes CASSSTLQSGGRGYTF.

This clone was counted between two and nine times. The rearrangement joins TRBV13 to TRBJ2-3; TRBD2 agrees at 9 bases. This CDR3 spans 16 amino acids. Germline V lookup: CDR1 PRHDT, CDR2 FYEKMQ (reference sequence). Trimming took 4 bases from V and 2 from J; bases not matched to a gene: 7. CDR3 DNA: TGTGCCAGCAGCTCCGCGGGGGGGCCAAACACAGATACGCAGTATTTT. Translation: CASSSAGGPNTDTQYF.

This clone appeared a few times. The chain recombines TRBV2 with TRBJ1-1, with a tentative D call TRBD1 (5 bases). Trimming stripped 9 bases from V and 7 bases from J, with 15 bases between. The germline V gene has CDR1 SNHLY and CDR2 FYNNEI. CDR3 size: 12 residues. The CDR3 is CARSRDLGEAFF. Here the CDR3 DNA reads TGTGCCAGGTCCCGGGACTTGGGTGAAGCTTTCTTT.

The chain has TRBV6-1 and TRBJ1-3; 7 positions agree with TRBD1. Trimming cost V 5 bases and J 3 bases; bases outside gene matches: 4. The CDR3 runs to 14 residues. Germline lookup yields CDR1 MNHNS and CDR2 SASEGT. The CDR3: CASSFRTGGNTIYF. In nucleotides, the CDR3 is TGTGCCAGCAGTTTCCGGACAGGTGGAAACACCATATATTTT.

V and J are TRBV5-6 and TRBJ1-1; D gene ambiguous. The germline V gene encodes CDR1 SGHDT and CDR2 YYEEEE. V shed 3 bases and J shed 3 bases, with 9 bases lying between them. The CDR3 length is 13 residues. CDR3 nucleotides: TGTGCCAGCAGCTGGGCCCGGTACACTGAAGCTTTCTTT. Encoded protein: CASSWARYTEAFF.

This clone was picked up a small number of times. This chain joins TRBV28 and TRBJ1-4, with D tentatively TRBD1 (5 bases). The CDR3 totals 14 residues. In germline, CDR1 is MDHEN, CDR2 SYDVKM. V lost 7 bases and J 5 bases, leaving 14 bases between the germline ends. The CDR3 loop is CASNPGGLNEKLFF. The DNA of the CDR3 is TGTGCCAGCAATCCCGGGGGACTAAATGAAAAACTGTTTTTT.

This rearrangement joins TRBV11-2 to TRBJ1-2; D not certain. The CDR3 is made up of 13 amino acids. The germline gives CDR1 SGHAT, CDR2 FQNNGV. Trimming left V 3 bases short and J 2 bases short, with 7 bases between. In nucleotides, the CDR3 is TGTGCCAGCAGCTTCCTTGAGAACTATGGCTACACCTTC. It encodes CASSFLENYGYTF.

This clone has only a few counts. This chain links TRBV5-1 with TRBJ2-1, with 7 bases matching TRBD1. V lost 4 bases and J lost 1; bases outside the gene matches: 5. The CDR3 is 15 amino acids. CDR1 is SGHRS and CDR2 is YFSETQ in the germline V gene. The CDR3 bases are TGCGCCAGCAGCCTAGGACAGGAGTCCTACAATGAGCAGTTCTTC. Translated: CASSLGQESYNEQFF.

The chain has TRBV11-3 and TRBJ2-5; D gene uncertain. V was shortened by 1 base and J by 5 bases, with 5 bases between the two germline ends. The CDR3 is 12 residues long. The germline gives CDR1 SGHNT, CDR2 YENEEA. The CDR3 DNA sequence: TGTGCCAGCAGCTTAGTCTACGAGACCCAGTACTTC. This codes for CASSLVYETQYF.

The chain recombines TRBV9 with TRBJ1-1; TRBD1 is a possible D gene (5 bases). The CDR3 consists of 15 residues. Germline CDR1 is SGDLS and CDR2 is YYNGEE. V was trimmed by 4 bases and J by 7 bases, leaving 20 bases between them. In DNA form, the CDR3 reads TGTGCCAGCAGCCCCCGGATCTCCGGGGGAGTTGAAGCTTTCTTT. It translates to CASSPRISGGVEAFF.